This T cell receptor beta chain was captured by sequencing in a study of regulatory T cells in long-lasting Graves disease. This clonotype was observed a handful of times. Its matching antigen is unknown. Construction of TCR beta libraries relied on iRepertoire HTBI primers and on Arm-PCR targeting CDR3 regions. Each CDR3 protein is one row after TCRdb ran MiXCR on the multiplex PCR reads. In the table there are 360,000 or so distinct CDR3 sequences, roughly 17% of which are singletons. Time point: newly diagnosed GD, antithyroid drugs for less than 3 months. Scientists built the TCR library using RNA that was extracted from PBMCs. Whole-study results and caveats: With a few thousand shared public clonotypes, persistent patients exceeded new patients, who shared approximately 880. Patients with persistent Graves' had lower TCR diversity than newly diagnosed patients.

This sample was shared with a second study, whose subject was T cells in Graves' hyperthyroidism and ophthalmopathy.

Here the sequenced sample was peripheral blood mononuclear cells (PBMCs), taken at new diagnosis, from a patient treated with antithyroid drugs. This TCR came from a woman aged 18-35 years with Graves disease.

The CDR3 loop is CASSGGDTEAFF. The CDR3 DNA sequence: TGTGCCAGCAGTGGGGGTGACACTGAAGCTTTCTTT. The rearrangement uses TRBV12-3 or TRBV12-4 and TRBJ1-1; possibly TRBD1 for D (5 bases). Trimming took off 5 bases at V and 3 bases at J, with 7 bases between the two ends. This CDR3 has 12 amino acids.